This T cell receptor beta chain originates from a study of identical twins. This clonotype was seen more than once but under ten times. What it binds is not known. This CDR3 contains 13 residues. V was clipped by 6 bases and J by 2 bases, with 14 bases between them. Germline CDR1 and CDR2: DFQATT and SNEGSKA (reference sequence). Via MiXCR, TCRdb re-called the 5' RACE reads, giving one row per CDR3 protein. This sample carries more than 600,000 distinct CDR3 sequences, over 15% of them seen once, and the ten largest clones take around 13%. General study findings and limits: Invariant T cells like MAIT and iNKT could partly confound the zero-insertion analyses. Cross-sectional statistical analysis was relied on for the conclusions, without the same donors being followed.

These data were also reused for a study on T cells expressing NK-cell markers. That study adds: The leading position in the CD3+CD56-NKG2C+ fraction of a few donors also went to these clonotypes.

This chain joins TRBV20-1 and TRBJ2-7; tentative D call: TRBD2 (5 bases). The source is a woman aged 18-30 years in good health. Sequencing was performed on PBMCs. CDR3 region: CSATSSLAYEQYF. CDR3 sequence (DNA): TGCAGTGCCACTAGTTCTCTCGCCTACGAGCAGTACTTC.